The subject of this entry is one TCR beta chain. The clone's antigen remains unknown. Base qualities were left out, and no much larger clone turns up one base away. The sample is drawn from a study of CD8 T cells in Susac syndrome (dated by TCRdb to between 2017 and 2020). Context from the whole study: The study used repertoire sequencing to test whether antigen drove CD8+ T cell activation and differentiation in Susac syndrome. CD8+ T cell repertoire clonality was compared between about a dozen healthy donors, roughly 14 Susac syndrome patients and roughly 15 multiple sclerosis patients.

Overall study outcomes, separate from this receptor: The number of individuals in the TCR sequencing and HLA analysis was acknowledged as relatively small.

High-throughput TCR beta sequencing profiled peripheral blood CD8+ and CD4+ T cells from healthy donors, Susac syndrome patients and multiple sclerosis patients. Treatment-naive patients with stable or active relapsing-remitting disease fulfilling revised McDonald criteria were used as multiple sclerosis controls. CD8+ TEMRA cells were enriched by FACS, while bulk CD8+ and CD4+ T cells were purified by magnetic negative isolation. Blood was collected in EDTA tubes and processed within 24 hours, with PBMCs isolated through density gradient centrifugation. PBMCs intended for TCR sequencing were frozen in liquid nitrogen and were later thawed in a 37 degrees C water bath. A purity of at least 90% was achieved for sorted or isolated CD4+, CD8+ and CD8+ TEMRA cells. At the junction V is shortened by 11 bases and J by 2 bases, with 11 bases in between. Counted from cysteine to phenylalanine, this CDR3 has 12 amino acids. Only CDR3 DNA remains: 36 bases, in frame from the first base.

RNA was extracted using the RNeasy kit, and about 0.5 to 1 ug of the RNA was reverse transcribed with random hexamers. The immunoSEQ multiplex PCR assay, which covers 54 Vbeta and 13 Jbeta segments, was used to amplify TCR beta CDR3 regions. Bias from PCR amplification was corrected by using a synthetic template baseline for primer optimization and for computational correction. Per the authors' processing: Reads were assigned to V, D and J genes according to IMGT and analyzed in immunoSEQ Analyzer, with only productive sequences retained. To calculate clonality, Shannon entropy was normalized by log2 of the number of productive unique sequences and then subtracted from one. For each patient and control, public and private clones were evaluated among the 100 most prevalent clones. Clones were defined as Susac-specific when absent from the healthy and MS cohorts, from fewer than 1,300 published viral clones and from other ImmuneACCESS disease sequences. Using fastp at Q25 and MiXCR, TCRdb reprocessed the public reads and kept productive beta chains. Identical CDR3 protein sequences are pooled into one entry, listed with their most common genes and DNA. These V and J calls rely on TCRdb rather than the paper's analysis. This sample gives 250,000 to 300,000 distinct CDR3 sequences in total; about 89% of them show up just once. Around 0.2% of the sample lies in the top ten.

Recombination connected TRBV12-3 or TRBV12-4 to TRBJ2-3, with the D gene too uncertain to name. Sequenced: CD8+ T cells from PBMCs. This TCR came from a human donor with multiple sclerosis. Here the CDR3 is given as CASRAATDTQYF. The DNA sequence is given as TGTGCCTCCCGCGCGGCCACAGATACGCAGTATTTT.